This is a list of T cell receptor beta chains from one sample in a study of shared clonotypes between healthy human individuals. TCRdb's copy holds only in-frame clones and misses some; the assay was immunoSEQ multiplex PCR. The table has about 2.4 million clones, approximately 93% seen once. The sample was naive CD4+ T cells from PBMCs. These TCRs come from a man in his late teens or twenties in good health. Some clones in this sample may be carry-over from other donors' samples. The CDR3 runs from the conserved cysteine through the conserved F or W.

CDR3aa: CASSLNPDMNTEAFF; v_gene: TRBV5-1
CDR3aa: CASTRQGAAGNTIYF; v_gene: TRBV6-6
CDR3aa: CASITPRRGSNYEQYF; v_gene: TRBV28
CDR3aa: CASSASSGNTIYF; v_gene: TRBV28
CDR3aa: CASSLVQGQERFTGELFF; v_gene: TRBV5-1
CDR3aa: CASSPGGVPMSYFHEQFF; v_gene: TRBV7-9
CDR3aa: CASSLRIAPQHF; v_gene: TRBV28
CDR3aa: CASSLLAGASGYTF; v_gene: TRBV28
CDR3aa: CASSYDRRTEAFF; v_gene: TRBV2
CDR3aa: CAKARQVSYNEQFF; v_gene: TRBV2